The present TCR beta chain was sequenced within a study of shared clonotypes between healthy human individuals. Positively selected for CCR7, the CD45RO-negative cells used as naive CD8 cells excluded terminally differentiated effector memory CD45RA+ cells. Germline V gene sequence: CDR1 SEHNR, CDR2 FQNEAQ (reference sequence). J lost 8 bases, V lost 6 bases, and 14 bases had no gene match. The CDR3 has 16 amino acids. This table comes from immunoSEQ multiplex PCR, and its TCRdb copy is limited to in-frame clones, with some not included. Of some 2,100,000 clones in the sample, about 92% were seen once.

The TCR was taken from a man aged 18 to 30 in good health. Some clones in this sample may be carry-over from other donors' samples. This chain links TRBV7-9 with TRBJ2-1; 9 bases are shared with TRBD2. Material: naive CD8+ T cells from PBMCs. The CDR3 sequence is CASRFPLSGSLDEQFF. CDR3 coding DNA: TGTGCCAGCAGGTTTCCCCTTAGCGGGAGTTTGGATGAGCAGTTCTTC.